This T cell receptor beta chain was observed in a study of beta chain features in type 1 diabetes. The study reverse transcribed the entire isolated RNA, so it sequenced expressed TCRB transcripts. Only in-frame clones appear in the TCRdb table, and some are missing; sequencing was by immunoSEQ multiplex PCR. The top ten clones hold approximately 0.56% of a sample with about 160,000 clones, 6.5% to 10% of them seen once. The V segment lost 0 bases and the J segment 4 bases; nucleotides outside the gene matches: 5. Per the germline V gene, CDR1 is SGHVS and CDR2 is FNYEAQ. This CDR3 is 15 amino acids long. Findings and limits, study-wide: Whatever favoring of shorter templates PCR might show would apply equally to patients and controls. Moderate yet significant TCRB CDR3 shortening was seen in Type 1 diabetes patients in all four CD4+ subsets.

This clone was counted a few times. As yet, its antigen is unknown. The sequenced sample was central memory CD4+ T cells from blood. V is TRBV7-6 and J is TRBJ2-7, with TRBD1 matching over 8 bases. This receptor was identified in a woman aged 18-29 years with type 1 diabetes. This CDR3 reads CASSLAGTGVYEQYF. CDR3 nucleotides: TGTGCCAGCAGCTTAGCAGGGACAGGAGTATACGAGCAGTACTTC.